This note documents a single T cell receptor beta chain sequence. These data are taken from a study of naive and memory T cell subsets. The SP2 primer and nested alpha and beta constant region primers amplified ligated cDNA in four rounds. TCRdb re-called the 5' RACE reads with MiXCR, one entry per CDR3 protein. The sample carries roughly 60,000 distinct CDR3 sequences, approximately 6.6% recorded once. TCR cDNA received a 3' ligated oligonucleotide that carried a UMI. Unsorted total RNA, roughly 1 to 1,100 ng, was DNase treated before reverse transcription. The CDR3 consists of 15 residues. Trimming cost V 2 bases and J 8 bases, with 18 bases left between them. Germline V gives CDR1 MNHEY, CDR2 SMNVEV (reference sequence).

This TCR was recovered from a male donor in good health. The rearrangement joins TRBV27 to TRBJ1-2; tentative D call: TRBD1 (5 bases). The CDR3 DNA reads as TGTGCCAGCAGTTTAAGTACAGGCGGGGCGGGCGGCTACACCTTC. Translating gives CASSLSTGGAGGYTF.